This record looks at one T cell receptor (beta chain) sequence and its context. The table came from immunoSEQ multiplex PCR; TCRdb's copy has only in-frame clones and leaves some out. The repertoire holds tens of thousands of clones, approximately 82% seen once, with approximately 7% in the top ten. The sample belongs to a study of blood T cell repertoires in COVID-19. For the study at large: Sources were T cells, B-cell-depleted T cells, or PBMCs; the material itself was cDNA or gDNA.

Sequenced material: peripheral blood. This clonotype was sampled from a human donor in a cohort sampled during active COVID-19.

The CDR3 is CASSLGSLTGSGNTEAFF. CDR3 DNA: TGCGCCAGCAGCCTAGGGTCGCTGACAGGGTCGGGGAACACTGAAGCTTTCTTT. The J gene is TRBJ1-1, the V gene TRBV5-1; 7 nucleotides match TRBD1. Germline-derived CDR1 and CDR2 are SGHRS and YFSETQ. The CDR3 length is 18 residues. Unmatched junction bases numbered 16, after V lost 4 bases and J lost 1 base. The full variable domain, in which reference TRBV5-1 and TRBJ1-1 provide the parts outside the CDR3, is KAGVTQTPRYLIKTRGQQVTLSCSPISGHRSVSWYQQTPGQGLQFLFEYFSETQRNKGNFPGRFSGRQFSNSRSEMNVSTLELGDSALYLCASSLGSLTGSGNTEAFFGQGTRLTVV.